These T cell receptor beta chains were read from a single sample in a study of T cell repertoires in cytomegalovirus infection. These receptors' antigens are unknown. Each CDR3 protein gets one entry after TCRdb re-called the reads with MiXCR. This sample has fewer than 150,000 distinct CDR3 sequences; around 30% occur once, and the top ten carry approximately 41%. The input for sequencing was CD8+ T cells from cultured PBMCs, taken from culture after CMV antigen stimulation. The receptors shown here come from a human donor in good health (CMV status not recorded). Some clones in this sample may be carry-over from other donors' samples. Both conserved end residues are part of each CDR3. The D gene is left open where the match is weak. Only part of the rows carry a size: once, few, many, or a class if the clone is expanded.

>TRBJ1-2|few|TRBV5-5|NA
TGTGCCAGCAGCTTGCCCGCGCCGTATGGCTACACCTTC
CASSLPAPYGYTF
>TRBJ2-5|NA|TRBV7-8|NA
TGTGCCAGCAGCTTACTGGGGGGCAGAAAGACCCAGTACTTC
CASSLLGGRKTQYF
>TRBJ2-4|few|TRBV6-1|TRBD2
TGTGCCAGCAGTGAAGAGCGGGGATGGATGGCCAAAAACATTCAGTACTTC
CASSEERGWMAKNIQYF
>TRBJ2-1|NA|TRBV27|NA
TGTGCCAGCAGTCCCCTCGGACGGATGAATGAGCAGTTCTTC
CASSPLGRMNEQFF
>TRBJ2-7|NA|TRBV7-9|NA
TGTGCCAGCAGCTTAGAGGGAGCAGGGACCTACGAGCAGTACTTC
CASSLEGAGTYEQYF
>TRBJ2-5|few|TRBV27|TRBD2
TGTGCCAGCAGCCCAGCCTGGCTAGCGGATCAAGAGACCCAGTACTTC
CASSPAWLADQETQYF
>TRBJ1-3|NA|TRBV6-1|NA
TGTGCCAGCAGTGAAGCGCTTCGTATTGCCGTGGGAAACACCATATATTTT
CASSEALRIAVGNTIYF
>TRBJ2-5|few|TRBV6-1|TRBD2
TGTGCCAGCAGTACACGACTAGCCCAAGAGACCCAGTACTTC
CASSTRLAQETQYF
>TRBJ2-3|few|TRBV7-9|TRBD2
TGTGCCAGCATTCCCCGGGGGGACACAGATACGCAGTATTTT
CASIPRGDTDTQYF
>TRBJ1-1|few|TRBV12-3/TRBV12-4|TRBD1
TGTGCCAGCAGTTTAGCTGGGACAGGGCAAGCTTTCTTT
CASSLAGTGQAFF
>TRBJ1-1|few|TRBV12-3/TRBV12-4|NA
TGTGCCAGCAGCCGAGGGGGGGAAGCTTTCTTT
CASSRGGEAFF
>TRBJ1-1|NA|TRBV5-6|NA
TGTGCCAGCAGCCCTCGGGGAGATCTTCCGAACACTGAAGCTTTCTTT
CASSPRGDLPNTEAFF
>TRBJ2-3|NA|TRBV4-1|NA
TGCGCCAGCAGCCCCCCCAACACAGATACGCAGTATTTT
CASSPPNTDTQYF
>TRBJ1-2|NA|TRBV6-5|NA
TGTGCCAGCAGTTACTCCTATGGTCGTCGGACAAACTATGGCTACACCTTC
CASSYSYGRRTNYGYTF
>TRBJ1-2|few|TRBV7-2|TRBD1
TGTGCCAGCAGCCTCGGGACAGGGAGTAGTGGCTACACCTTC
CASSLGTGSSGYTF
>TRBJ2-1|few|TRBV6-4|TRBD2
TGTGCCAGCAGTTCCTACTCTAGCGGGGGGAATTCCTACAATGAGCAGTTCTTC
CASSSYSSGGNSYNEQFF
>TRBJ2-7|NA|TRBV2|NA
TGTGCCAGCTGCCGGGACAACCACTCCTACGAGCAGTACTTC
CASCRDNHSYEQYF
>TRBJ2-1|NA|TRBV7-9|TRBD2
TGTGCCAGCAGCTGGGTGGGGACTAGGAATGAGCAGTTCTTC
CASSWVGTRNEQFF
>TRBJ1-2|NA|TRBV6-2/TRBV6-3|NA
TGTGCCAGCAGTTACTTAAGATCCGACTATGGCTACACCTTC
CASSYLRSDYGYTF
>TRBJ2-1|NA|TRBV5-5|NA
TGTGCCAGCAGCTTACAGATCTACAATGAGCAGTTCTTC
CASSLQIYNEQFF
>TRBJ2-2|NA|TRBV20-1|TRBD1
TGCAGTGCTCGGGGGACAGGGGACACCGGGGAGCTGTTTTTT
CSARGTGDTGELFF
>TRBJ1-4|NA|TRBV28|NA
TGTGCCAGCAGCCACAGGACATCATCAACTAATGAAAAACTGTTTTTT
CASSHRTSSTNEKLFF
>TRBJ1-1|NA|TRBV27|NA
TGTGCCAGCAGTTTCGGATCGGGCACTGAAGCTTTCTTT
CASSFGSGTEAFF
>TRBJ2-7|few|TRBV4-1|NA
TGCGCCAGCAGCCAAGTTTTTTCTATGGATCACTCCTACGAGCAGTACTTC
CASSQVFSMDHSYEQYF
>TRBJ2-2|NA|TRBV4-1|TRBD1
TGCGCCAGCAGCCCGTCTTTTGGACAGGGAGGCGGGGAGCTGTTTTTT
CASSPSFGQGGGELFF
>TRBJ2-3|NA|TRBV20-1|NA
TGCAGTGCTAGAGATTCTACAGGGAGACTAGCTGAAGGGTTCACGCAGTATTTT
CSARDSTGRLAEGFTQYF
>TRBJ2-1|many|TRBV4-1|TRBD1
TGCGCCAGCAGCCAAAGGTTTGGCAGGGGGAACTCCAATGAGCAGTTCTTC
CASSQRFGRGNSNEQFF
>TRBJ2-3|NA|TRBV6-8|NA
TGTGCCAGCAGTTACTTCGGGGGGCAAACAGATACGCAGTATTTT
CASSYFGGQTDTQYF
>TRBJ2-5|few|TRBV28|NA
TGTGCCAGCAGTTTCGTGGGGGGAGACCAAGAGACCCAGTACTTC
CASSFVGGDQETQYF
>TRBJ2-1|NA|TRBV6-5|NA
TGTGCCAGCGGGAGTGGCTCCTACAATGAGCAGTTCTTC
CASGSGSYNEQFF
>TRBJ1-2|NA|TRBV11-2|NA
TGTGCCAGCAGCCCGACCGGGGGCCCGGACTATGGCTACACCTTC
CASSPTGGPDYGYTF
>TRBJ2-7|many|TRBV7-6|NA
TGTGCCAGCAGCCCCCGGGACGGGACGCGGCGGGAGCAGTACTTC
CASSPRDGTRREQYF
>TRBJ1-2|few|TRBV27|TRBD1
TGTGCCAGCAGTCCCCATGCCGGGACAGGGGGTGGCTACACCTTC
CASSPHAGTGGGYTF
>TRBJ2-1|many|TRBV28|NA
TGTGCCAGCAGGGGAACGCTTACAGTGGACTACAGGGTCTCCTACAATGAGCAGTTCTTC
CASRGTLTVDYRVSYNEQFF
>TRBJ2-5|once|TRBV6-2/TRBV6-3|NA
TGTGCCAGCAGAACAACTGGGAAAGAGACCCAGTACTTC
CASRTTGKETQYF
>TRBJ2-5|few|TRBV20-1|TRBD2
TGCAGTGCTAGAGATCCTACCTTGCTAGCGGGTGGAATGGAGACCCAGTACTTC
CSARDPTLLAGGMETQYF
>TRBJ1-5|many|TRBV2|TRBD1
TGTGCCAGCTCTATGGGGACAGGGTATAATCAGCCCCAGCATTTT
CASSMGTGYNQPQHF
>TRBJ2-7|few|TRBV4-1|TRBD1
TGCGCCAGCAGCCACCCCGGACAGGGCTCCTACGAGCAGTACTTC
CASSHPGQGSYEQYF
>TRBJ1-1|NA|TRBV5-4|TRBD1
TGTGCCAGCAGCTCATTCCCGGGACAGGTGAACACTGAAGCTTTCTTT
CASSSFPGQVNTEAFF
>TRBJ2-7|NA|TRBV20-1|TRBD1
TGCAGTGCTAGTGGGGACAGGGTCTCCTACGAGCAGTACTTC
CSASGDRVSYEQYF